The 16 T cell receptor beta chains presented below share a single source sample, sequenced in a study of PD-1 blockade in classical Hodgkin lymphoma. Assay: immunoSEQ multiplex PCR; the TCRdb copy retains only in-frame clones and omits some. The profile shows 17,000 or so clones, roughly 65% of them singletons. As for time point: cycle 4 day 1 (C4D1), after more than five weeks of nivolumab. There was relapse after autologous stem cell transplantation in every patient, and there was variation in brentuximab vedotin exposure. The source material was peripheral blood mononuclear cells (PBMCs), sampled before the fourth cycle of nivolumab. The receptor set was obtained from a human donor with classical Hodgkin lymphoma.

This clone was counted only a few times. This chain connects TRBV18 to TRBJ2-7; D is unresolved. V lost 3 bases to trimming and J lost 2 bases, with 11 bases between them. Germline lookup yields CDR1 KGHSH and CDR2 LQKENI. CDR3 length: 14 residues. The CDR3 reads CASSPAKVAYEQYF. CDR3 nucleotide sequence: TGTGCCAGCTCACCGGCAAAAGTGGCCTACGAGCAGTACTTC.

This clone was seen only once. The gene calls are TRBV28 and TRBJ2-1, with D tentatively TRBD1 (7 bases). Trimming stripped 5 bases from V and 0 bases from J, with 17 bases between. Germline-derived CDR1 and CDR2 are MDHEN and SYDVKM. The CDR3 loop spans 17 amino acids. In DNA form, the CDR3 reads TGTGCCAGCAGTCCCCCAAGACAGGGAGGCTCCTACAATGAGCAGTTCTTC. It yields the protein CASSPPRQGGSYNEQFF.

This clone is medium-sized. V usage is TRBV4-2 and J usage is TRBJ2-7; a weak D match, TRBD2 (6 bases). The ends were cut back, 1 base at V and 2 bases at J, with 15 bases in the middle. Germline CDR1 reads LGHNA; CDR2 reads YNFKEQ. The CDR3 is made up of 16 amino acids. The CDR3 region has the DNA TGTGCCAGCAGCCAAGTTGAGGGAGGAGGGACCTACGAGCAGTACTTC. This gives the protein CASSQVEGGGTYEQYF.

The chain combines TRBV12-5 with TRBJ2-1; 9 bases match TRBD2. V was clipped by 6 bases and J by 8 bases; unmatched bases: 5. Germline CDR1 is LGHNT and CDR2 is FRNRAP. The CDR3 sequence is 13 residues long. The CDR3: CASGIAGAHEQFF. The DNA of the CDR3 is TGTGCTAGTGGAATAGCGGGAGCGCATGAGCAGTTCTTC.

CDR3 amino acids: CSVDGLALDEQFF. The CDR3 nucleotides are TGCAGCGTTGACGGACTAGCGTTAGATGAGCAGTTCTTC. The chain employs TRBV29-1 and TRBJ2-1; 9 bases align to TRBD2. Per the germline V gene, CDR1 is SQVTM and CDR2 is ANQGSEA. There are 13 residues in the CDR3. Trimming at V came to 3 bases and at J to 8 bases, leaving 5 bases not matched to a gene.

The rearrangement links TRBV5-1 to TRBJ1-6; maybe TRBD1 (6 bases). Germline CDR1 is SGHRS and CDR2 is YFSETQ. The CDR3 has 15 amino acids. The V end lost 0 bases, the J end lost 7 bases, and 11 bases lay between the germline ends. In DNA form, the CDR3 reads TGCGCCAGCAGCTTGGTACAGGGCCTGAATTCACCCCTCCACTTT. The encoded protein is CASSLVQGLNSPLHF. The full variable domain, with the rest looked up from reference TRBV5-1 and TRBJ1-6, is KAGVTQTPRYLIKTRGQQVTLSCSPISGHRSVSWYQQTPGQGLQFLFEYFSETQRNKGNFPGRFSGRQFSNSRSEMNVSTLELGDSALYLCASSLVQGLNSPLHFGNGTRLTVT.

This clone showed up just a few times. The chain has TRBV2 and TRBJ1-4; a possible D gene is TRBD1 (5 bases). In germline, CDR1 is SNHLY, CDR2 FYNNEI. The CDR3 is 14 amino acids. V dropped 1 base and J dropped 6 bases, with 9 bases sitting between them. For the CDR3, the DNA is TGTGCCAGCAGTGAAGACAGGATGCATGAAAAACTGTTTTTT. Its translation: CASSEDRMHEKLFF. Using reference TRBV2 and TRBJ1-4 for the parts outside the CDR3, the full variable domain is EPEVTQTPSHQVTQMGQEVILRCVPISNHLYFYWYRQILGQKVEFLVSFYNNEISEKSEIFDDQFSVERPDGSNFTLKIRSTKLEDSAMYFCASSEDRMHEKLFFGSGTQLSVL.

This chain links TRBV19 with TRBJ2-7; TRBD2 matches at 7 bases. Losses at the gene ends were 4 bases for V and 3 bases for J; bases not matched to a gene: 3. This CDR3 is built from 13 residues. Germline V CDR1 and CDR2: LNHDA, SQIVND (reference sequence). The CDR3 loop is CASSSGRIYEQYF. As DNA, the CDR3 is TGTGCCAGTAGTAGCGGGAGAATCTACGAGCAGTACTTC.

This chain connects TRBV12-5 to TRBJ1-2; 10 bases are shared with TRBD1. Germline values: CDR1 LGHNT, CDR2 FRNRAP. The CDR3 runs to 17 residues. Losses at the gene ends were 6 bases for V and 7 bases for J; bases not matched to a gene: 17. The CDR3 loop is CASGYWLGQGVAAGYTF. DNA for the CDR3: TGTGCTAGTGGCTATTGGTTAGGACAGGGGGTCGCGGCTGGCTACACCTTC. Based on the CDR3 plus reference TRBV12-5 and TRBJ1-2, the full variable domain is DARVTQTPRHKVTEMGQEVTMRCQPILGHNTVFWYRQTMMQGLELLAYFRNRAPLDDSGMPKDRFSAEMPDATLATLKIQPSEPRDSAVYFCASGYWLGQGVAAGYTFGSGTRLTVV.

The genes are TRBV6-5 and TRBJ1-6; a possible D gene is TRBD1 (5 bases). Per germline, CDR1 MNHEY and CDR2 SVGAGI. Trimming removed 2 bases at V and 13 bases at J, with 18 bases between. This CDR3 has 15 residues. This chain's CDR3 is CASSYEPGPPFPLHF. The CDR3 DNA reads TGTGCCAGCAGTTACGAACCGGGACCGCCCTTCCCCCTCCACTTT.

This clone was recorded once. The chain uses TRBV10-3 and TRBJ2-3; D might be TRBD2 (5 bases). Trimming removed 7 bases at V and 2 bases at J, with 10 bases between. CDR3 size: 13 residues. In germline, CDR1 is ENHRY, CDR2 SYGVKD. CDR3 protein: CAITDYSTDTQYF. CDR3 DNA sequence: TGTGCCATCACCGACTACTCCACAGATACGCAGTATTTT.

The chain has TRBV7-8 and TRBJ1-5; D ambiguous. The CDR3 length is 16 residues. Germline-derived CDR1 and CDR2 are SGHVS and FQNEAQ. Trimming stripped 0 bases from V and 4 bases from J, with 13 bases between. The CDR3 here is CASSLAQEGRNQPQHF. The CDR3 region has the DNA TGTGCCAGCAGCTTAGCGCAGGAAGGAAGGAATCAGCCCCAGCATTTT.

J is TRBJ1-1 and V is TRBV16; D is ambiguous. CDR3 size: 14 residues. Trimming pared 5 bases from V and 1 base from J, leaving 11 bases between. Germline V lookup: CDR1 KGHSY, CDR2 FQNENV. The CDR3 sequence is CASSVVGENTEAFF. CDR3 nucleotide sequence: TGTGCCAGCAGCGTAGTCGGGGAGAACACTGAAGCTTTCTTT.

This clone was seen more than once but under ten times. The J gene is TRBJ2-5, the V gene TRBV5-1, with D possibly TRBD2 on 6 matching bases. Germline V CDR1 and CDR2: SGHRS, YFSETQ. Trimming removed 1 base from V and 4 bases from J, with 14 bases in between. This CDR3 region has 15 residues. CDR3 loop: CASSLMSGVAETQYF. DNA of the CDR3: TGCGCCAGCAGCTTGATGTCGGGAGTAGCAGAGACCCAGTACTTC.

By sample share, this clone is medium-sized. V and J are TRBV19 and TRBJ2-1; D is unresolved. Looked up from germline, CDR1 is LNHDA and CDR2 is SQIVND (reference sequence). The CDR3 has 17 amino acids. Deletions cut 3 bases from V and 1 base from J, with 16 bases between. The CDR3 region is CASSIPSHRPSYNEQFF. Here the CDR3 DNA reads TGTGCCAGTAGTATTCCCAGTCATCGGCCGTCCTACAATGAGCAGTTCTTC.

V gene TRBV9 combines with J gene TRBJ2-1, with D tentatively TRBD1 or TRBD2 (5 bases each). Germline V lookup: CDR1 SGDLS, CDR2 YYNGEE. Trimming took 0 bases from V and 12 from J, leaving 13 bases between them. This CDR3 is 13 amino acids long. CDR3 region: CASSVGQTLAQFF. For the CDR3, the DNA is TGTGCCAGCAGCGTAGGACAGACCCTAGCGCAGTTCTTC.